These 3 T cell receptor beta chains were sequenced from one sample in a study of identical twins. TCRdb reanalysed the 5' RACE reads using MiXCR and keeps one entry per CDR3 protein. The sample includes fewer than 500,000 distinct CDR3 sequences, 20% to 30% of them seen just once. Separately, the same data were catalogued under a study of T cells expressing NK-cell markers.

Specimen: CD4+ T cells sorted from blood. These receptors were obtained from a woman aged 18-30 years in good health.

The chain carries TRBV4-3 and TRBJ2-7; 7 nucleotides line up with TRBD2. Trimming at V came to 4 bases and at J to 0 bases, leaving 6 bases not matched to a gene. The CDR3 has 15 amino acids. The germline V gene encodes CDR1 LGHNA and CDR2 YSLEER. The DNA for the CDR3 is TGCGCCAGCAGCCGGGGGGGACCTAACTCCTACGAGCAGTACTTC. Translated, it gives CASSRGGPNSYEQYF.

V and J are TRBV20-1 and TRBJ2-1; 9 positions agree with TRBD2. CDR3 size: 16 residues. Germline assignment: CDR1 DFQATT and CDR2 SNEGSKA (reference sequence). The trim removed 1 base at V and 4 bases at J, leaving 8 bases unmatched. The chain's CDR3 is CSARGSAGGVYNEQFF. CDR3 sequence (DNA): TGCAGTGCTAGAGGAAGTGCGGGAGGGGTGTACAATGAGCAGTTCTTC.

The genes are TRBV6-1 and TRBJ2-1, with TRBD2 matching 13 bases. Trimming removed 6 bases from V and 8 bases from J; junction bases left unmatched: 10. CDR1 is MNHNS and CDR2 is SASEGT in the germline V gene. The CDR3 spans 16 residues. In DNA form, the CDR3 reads TGTGCCAGCAGATTCCTGGGACTAGCGGGAAGGGATGAGCAGTTCTTC. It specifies CASRFLGLAGRDEQFF.